This entry is about one TCR beta chain. Unique molecular identifiers were built into the TCRbeta library. TCRdb used MiXCR to reprocess the PCR reads, holding one entry per CDR3 protein. The top ten hold approximately 2.3% of the sample, which has hundreds of thousands of distinct CDR3 sequences, around a third seen once. The sample originates from a study of T-cell reconstitution after alpha-beta-depleted transplantation in children. Trimming stripped 11 bases from V and 3 bases from J, with 14 bases between. The CDR3 spans 13 residues. The sequence came from a human donor who donated a stem cell graft to a child with aplastic anemia. The starting material was PBMCs from the stem cell graft donor, obtained from the stem cell graft. The chain combines TRBV12-3 or TRBV12-4 with TRBJ1-5; D is undetermined. The CDR3 spells CASAPQNNQPQHF. As DNA, the CDR3 is TGTGCCTCCGCCCCACAGAACAATCAGCCCCAGCATTTT.